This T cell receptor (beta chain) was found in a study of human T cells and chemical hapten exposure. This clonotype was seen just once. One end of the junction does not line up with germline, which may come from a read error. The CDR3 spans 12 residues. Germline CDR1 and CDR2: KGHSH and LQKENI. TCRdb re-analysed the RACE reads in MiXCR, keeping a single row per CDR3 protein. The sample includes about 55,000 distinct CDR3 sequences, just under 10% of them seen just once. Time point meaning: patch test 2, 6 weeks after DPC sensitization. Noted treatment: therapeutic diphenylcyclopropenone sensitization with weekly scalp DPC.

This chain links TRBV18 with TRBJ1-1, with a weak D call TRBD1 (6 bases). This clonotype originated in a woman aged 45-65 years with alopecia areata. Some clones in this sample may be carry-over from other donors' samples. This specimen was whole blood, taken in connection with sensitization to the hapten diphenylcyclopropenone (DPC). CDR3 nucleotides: TGTGCCGGCTCACGGCCAGACAGGGAAGCTTTCTTT. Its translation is CAGSRPDREAFF.